This T cell receptor beta chain derives from a study of cytomegalovirus exposure and HLA in healthy donors. This CDR3 has 12 amino acids. Germline V lookup: CDR1 SEHNR, CDR2 FQNEAQ (reference sequence). A remark on this clone: Its matching antigen is unknown. One end of the junction fails to match germline, which may point to a read error.

Study outcomes and limitations: The study reported that TCR beta sequences accurately predicted HLA-A and HLA-B alleles in most subjects.

13 Jbeta primers and 60 Vbeta primers were used for the PCR. Method: immunoSEQ multiplex PCR; TCRdb's copy keeps in-frame clones and lacks some. This table holds about 85,000 clones, 60% to 80% found once. Sequenced input: PBMCs. This receptor was taken from a woman aged 50 to 60 in good health and CMV-seropositive. V gene TRBV7-9 combines with J gene TRBJ2-5; D call uncertain. The CDR3 DNA follows: TGTTCCAGCAGCTTCGGTACAGAGACCCAGTACTTC. As protein: CSSSFGTETQYF.